The 24 T cell receptor beta chains below were found in one sample sequenced in a study of cytomegalovirus exposure and HLA in healthy donors. The PCR employed 60 Vbeta primers together with 13 Jbeta primers. The repertoire was sequenced with immunoSEQ multiplex PCR; TCRdb's copy has only in-frame clones and lacks some. The sample lists 200,000 to 250,000 clones; around four fifths were seen once. Sequencing used PBMCs. The source of these receptors is a man aged 50 to 60 in good health and CMV-seronegative.

As DNA, the CDR3 is TGTGCCAGCAGCCGGGGAGGGGCTAGCGGGAGTCTTACTAGCACAGATACGCAGTATTTT. Translation: CASSRGGASGSLTSTDTQYF. V usage is TRBV5-4 and J usage is TRBJ2-3; 10 bases map to TRBD2. J gave up 0 bases and V 4 bases, and 17 bases lay outside the gene matches. CDR3 length equals 20 residues. CDR1 and CDR2 from the germline V gene are SGHNT and YYREEE (reference sequence). Filled out from reference TRBV5-4 and TRBJ2-3, the complete variable domain reads ETGVTQSPTHLIKTRGQQVTLRCSSQSGHNTVSWYQQALGQGPQFIFQYYREEENGRGNFPPRFSGLQFPNYSSELNVNALELDDSALYLCASSRGGASGSLTSTDTQYFGPGTRLTVL.

The rearrangement uses TRBV2 and TRBJ1-2, with D possibly matching TRBD1 (6 bases). CDR1 is SNHLY, CDR2 FYNNEI, per germline. The germline V and J ends were trimmed by 6 bases and 8 bases, with 16 bases remaining between them. The CDR3 is made up of 13 amino acids. As DNA, the CDR3 is TGTGCCAGCAGGTCAGGGGTGGGCTACGGCTACACCTTC. Amino acid sequence: CASRSGVGYGYTF.

The chain carries TRBV6-1 and TRBJ2-7; 7 bases line up with TRBD1. This CDR3 region has 13 residues. Germline V gene lookup returns CDR1 MNHNS and CDR2 SASEGT. V lost 3 bases and J lost 3; bases outside the gene matches: 2. CDR3 DNA: TGTGCCAGCAGTGAGGGACAGCGCTACGAGCAGTACTTC. Translating it yields CASSEGQRYEQYF.

This clone was observed a few times. The chain is built from TRBV10-3 and TRBJ2-7, with 10 bases aligning to TRBD2. CDR3 length: 17 amino acids. The junction had 6 bases not matched to a gene; V was cut back by 0 bases and J by 1 base. Germline CDR1 and CDR2: ENHRY and SYGVKD. The CDR3 here is CAISESNSGRNSYEQYF. CDR3 nucleotide sequence: TGTGCCATCAGTGAGTCGAATAGCGGGAGGAATTCCTACGAGCAGTACTTC.

This chain links TRBV14 with TRBJ2-7, with TRBD2 matching over 10 bases. Germline CDR1 is SGHDN and CDR2 is FVKESK. The CDR3 contains 14 residues. J gave up 3 bases and V 10 bases, and 9 bases lay outside the gene matches. The CDR3 is CATTGAGGYYEQYF. The CDR3 nucleotides are TGTGCCACCACAGGAGCGGGAGGGTACTACGAGCAGTACTTC.

The CDR3 coding sequence is TGTGCCAGCGGGGGTTTGAACACCGGGGAGCTGTTTTTT. Translated, it gives CASGGLNTGELFF. The V call is TRBV19, the J call TRBJ2-2; D perhaps matches TRBD2 (6 bases). The CDR3 runs to 13 residues. With 9 bases removed from V and 1 base from J, the gap between germline ends came to 9 bases. Germline V CDR1 and CDR2: LNHDA, SQIVND (reference sequence).

This rearrangement joins TRBV27 to TRBJ2-2; TRBD2 matches 13 bases. From germline, CDR1 is MNHEY and CDR2 SMNVEV (reference sequence). The CDR3 loop spans 18 amino acids. Trimming removed 5 bases from V and 6 bases from J; junction bases left unmatched: 12. CDR3 protein: CASSTPARTSGSSGELFF. As DNA, the CDR3 is TGTGCCAGCAGTACACCAGCAAGGACTAGCGGGAGTTCCGGGGAGCTGTTTTTT.

The chain uses TRBV25-1 and TRBJ2-5; 7 bases are shared with TRBD1. The last part of the DNA fits TRBJ2-7 better; the J call may be wrong. The CDR3 is made up of 15 amino acids. Per the germline V gene, CDR1 is MGHDK and CDR2 is SYGVNS. In DNA, the CDR3 is TGTGCCAGCAGTGAATATCGGCAGGGGGTCTACGAGCAGTACTTC. Residues: CASSEYRQGVYEQYF.

V gene TRBV6-1 combines with J gene TRBJ2-5; TRBD2 agrees at 14 bases. J gave up 2 bases and V 6 bases, and 2 bases lay outside the gene matches. CDR1 is MNHNS and CDR2 is SASEGT in the germline V gene. The CDR3 runs 15 residues. This chain's CDR3 is CASSGLAGGQETQYF. In nucleotides, the CDR3 is TGTGCCAGCAGCGGACTAGCGGGGGGTCAAGAGACCCAGTACTTC.

Points on this clone: Distinct nucleotide sequences in the sample also encode this CDR3. V and J are TRBV4-1 and TRBJ2-7, with 10 bases matching TRBD1. Looked up from germline, CDR1 is MGHRA and CDR2 is YSYEKL. The CDR3 runs to 16 residues. V gave up 0 bases and J gave up 2 bases; unmatched junction bases: 4. CDR3 sequence (DNA): TGCGCCAGCAGCCAAGATCGAGGGACAGGGGCCTACGAGCAGTACTTC. It specifies CASSQDRGTGAYEQYF.

This chain joins TRBV2 and TRBJ2-5; TRBD2 matches 8 bases. Per the germline V gene, CDR1 is SNHLY and CDR2 is FYNNEI. This CDR3 has 14 residues. V lost 7 bases and J lost 1; bases outside the gene matches: 5. Here the CDR3 DNA reads TGTGCCAGCACCTTAGCGGGGTTCCAAGAGACCCAGTACTTC. Translated, it gives CASTLAGFQETQYF.

Written as DNA, the CDR3 is TGTGCCAGCAGTGAAACAGGAGACGAGCAGTACTTC. Its protein is CASSETGDEQYF. The chain links TRBV6-1 to TRBJ2-7, with D possibly being TRBD1 (5 bases). This CDR3 has 12 amino acids. V shed 2 bases and J shed 5 bases, with 7 bases lying between them. The germline V gene has CDR1 MNHNS and CDR2 SASEGT.

This CDR3 is CASSSDSPTEAFF. In DNA, the CDR3 is TGTGCCAGCAGTTCGGACAGCCCCACTGAAGCTTTCTTT. The chain joins TRBV28 to TRBJ1-1, with D perhaps matching TRBD1 (6 bases). This CDR3 region has 13 residues. Germline CDR1 MDHEN, CDR2 SYDVKM. Trimming stripped 4 bases from V and 4 bases from J, with 10 bases between. The complete variable domain, with remaining parts taken from reference TRBV28 and TRBJ1-1, reads DVKVTQSSRYLVKRTGEKVFLECVQDMDHENMFWYRQDPGLGLRLIYFSYDVKMKEKGDIPEGYSVSREKKERFSLILESASTNQTSMYLCASSSDSPTEAFFGQGTRLTVV.

This chain uses TRBV11-2 with TRBJ2-2, with 8 bases aligning to TRBD2. Germline lookup yields CDR1 SGHAT and CDR2 FQNNGV. The CDR3 sequence is 15 residues long. With 4 bases clipped from V and 4 bases from J, the junction kept 5 bases outside the gene matches. CDR3 residues: CASSYSGSGTGELFF. The CDR3 DNA sequence: TGTGCCAGCAGCTACAGCGGGAGTGGCACCGGGGAGCTGTTTTTT.

The rearrangement links TRBV23-1 to TRBJ2-3; TRBD1 matches 7 bases. TRBV23-1 is filed as an ORF, its function uncertain. The CDR3 has 14 amino acids. V lost 11 bases to trimming and J lost 5 bases; unmatched junction nucleotides: 13. DNA for the CDR3: TGCGCCCCCGGGACAGACAGAGGGGGAGATACGCAGTATTTT. Its protein product is CAPGTDRGGDTQYF.

V usage is TRBV15 and J usage is TRBJ1-6; D gene uncertain. Germline V gives CDR1 LNHNV, CDR2 YYDKDF (reference sequence). Trimming pared 4 bases from V and 5 bases from J, leaving 12 bases between. The CDR3 covers 15 residues. The CDR3 region is CATSISVGDNSPLHF. For the CDR3, the DNA is TGTGCCACCAGCATCTCGGTAGGAGATAATTCACCCCTCCACTTT. Together with reference TRBV15 and TRBJ1-6, the CDR3 gives the full variable domain: DAMVIQNPRYQVTQFGKPVTLSCSQTLNHNVMYWYQQKSSQAPKLLFHYYDKDFNNEADTPDNFQSRRPNTSFCFLDIRSPGLGDTAMYLCATSISVGDNSPLHFGNGTRLTVT.

The genes are TRBV4-1 and TRBJ2-2; 9 bases match TRBD1. The CDR3 sequence is 15 residues long. J lost 7 bases, V lost 2 bases, and 5 bases had no gene match. Germline CDR1 MGHRA, CDR2 YSYEKL. The CDR3 sequence is CASSQYRGQGGELFF. CDR3 in DNA: TGCGCCAGCAGCCAATACAGGGGGCAGGGCGGGGAGCTGTTTTTT.

The J gene is TRBJ2-3, the V gene TRBV27; 8 nucleotides match TRBD1. Germline V gene data show CDR1 as MNHEY and CDR2 as SMNVEV (reference sequence). The CDR3 runs 15 residues. Trimming at V came to 4 bases and at J to 6 bases, leaving 9 bases not matched to a gene. CDR3 region: CASSSLSGGDDTQYF. The CDR3 nucleotides are TGTGCCAGCAGTTCCCTGTCAGGGGGCGACGATACGCAGTATTTT.

The CDR3 is CASSYAAGTGTYEQYF. In DNA form, the CDR3 reads TGTGCCAGCAGTTACGCGGCCGGGACAGGGACCTACGAGCAGTACTTC. The chain has TRBV6-5 and TRBJ2-7; the match to TRBD1 covers 9 bases. The CDR3 is 16 residues long. The germline CDR1 and CDR2 sequences are MNHEY and SVGAGI. V shed 2 bases, J shed 2 bases, and the junction held 7 bases outside the gene matches.

The chain employs TRBV2 and TRBJ2-2; D might be TRBD1 (6 bases). The CDR3 sequence is 16 residues long. Germline assignment: CDR1 SNHLY and CDR2 FYNNEI. The germline V and J ends were trimmed by 7 bases and 4 bases, with 19 bases remaining between them. CDR3 nucleotide sequence: TGTGCCAGCACGAACAACAGGGCTTTTAGCACCGGGGAGCTGTTTTTT. It specifies CASTNNRAFSTGELFF.

This clone was detected only a few times. The chain recombines TRBV27 with TRBJ1-3; D is possibly TRBD1 (6 bases). CDR3 length equals 14 residues. Trimming cost V 6 bases and J 0 bases, with 9 bases left between them. Per the germline V gene, CDR1 is MNHEY and CDR2 is SMNVEV (reference sequence). The DNA for the CDR3 is TGTGCCAGCAGATACAGGGCCTCTGGAAACACCATATATTTT. Amino acid sequence: CASRYRASGNTIYF.

The chain combines TRBV6-5 with TRBJ2-7; D is perhaps TRBD1 (5 bases). The length of the CDR3 is 13 residues. Germline V gene data show CDR1 as MNHEY and CDR2 as SVGAGI. Trimming took off 8 bases at V and 7 bases at J, with 18 bases between the two ends. The DNA for the CDR3 is TGTGCCAGCGGCTCAGGCGTCAAGGGGGAGCAGTACTTC. This codes for CASGSGVKGEQYF.

The rearrangement links TRBV6-5 to TRBJ2-5, with 8 bases lining up with TRBD1. The assigned J gene may be wrong: the sequence end matches TRBJ2-7 better. The CDR3 contains 16 residues. Germline-derived CDR1 and CDR2 are MNHEY and SVGAGI. The chain's CDR3 is CASSYSSPDRAGEQYF. The CDR3 DNA is TGTGCCAGCAGTTACTCGAGTCCGGACAGGGCTGGCGAGCAGTACTTC.

V is TRBV25-1 and J is TRBJ1-4; D is possibly TRBD1 (6 bases). Germline V lookup: CDR1 MGHDK, CDR2 SYGVNS. Trimming removed 3 bases at V and 0 bases at J, with 8 bases between. The CDR3 extends over 15 amino acids. The CDR3 sequence is CASSEDRPTNEKLFF. For the CDR3, the DNA is TGTGCCAGCAGTGAGGACAGACCAACTAATGAAAAACTGTTTTTT.